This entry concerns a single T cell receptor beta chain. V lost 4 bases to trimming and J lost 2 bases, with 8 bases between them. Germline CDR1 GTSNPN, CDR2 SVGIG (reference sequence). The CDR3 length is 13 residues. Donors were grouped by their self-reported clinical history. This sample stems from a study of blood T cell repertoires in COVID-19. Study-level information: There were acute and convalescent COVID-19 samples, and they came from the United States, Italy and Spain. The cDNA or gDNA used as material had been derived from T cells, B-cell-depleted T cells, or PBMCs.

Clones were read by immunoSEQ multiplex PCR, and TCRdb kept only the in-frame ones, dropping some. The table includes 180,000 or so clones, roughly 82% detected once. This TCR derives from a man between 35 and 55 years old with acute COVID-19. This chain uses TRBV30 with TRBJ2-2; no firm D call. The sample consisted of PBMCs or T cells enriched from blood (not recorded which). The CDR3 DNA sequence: TGTGCCTGGATCACAAGTAACACCGGGGAGCTGTTTTTT. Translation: CAWITSNTGELFF.